The T cell receptor (beta chain) under discussion was sequenced for a study of T cells in Graves' hyperthyroidism and ophthalmopathy. From germline, CDR1 is MNHEY and CDR2 SMNVEV (reference sequence). The CDR3 is made up of 15 amino acids. The TCR beta CDR3 regions underwent amplification using RNA transcripts as the source. In the first-round RT-PCR of the TCR CDR3, the HTBI primer set was used. One entry per CDR3 protein, called by TCRdb with MiXCR from the multiplex PCR reads. The table includes roughly 740,000 distinct CDR3 sequences, about 17% detected once. As regards this clonotype: Relative to the germline gene, one junction end is altered; a read error may explain this.

The sequence was collected from a man aged 18 to 29 with Graves' hyperthyroidism. Material for sequencing was blood. The chain has TRBV27 and TRBJ1-2; D remains unclear. The CDR3: CASSPSPTVNYGYIF. The CDR3 region has the DNA TGTGCCAGCAGTCCTTCCCCGACCGTCAACTATGGCTACATCTTC.